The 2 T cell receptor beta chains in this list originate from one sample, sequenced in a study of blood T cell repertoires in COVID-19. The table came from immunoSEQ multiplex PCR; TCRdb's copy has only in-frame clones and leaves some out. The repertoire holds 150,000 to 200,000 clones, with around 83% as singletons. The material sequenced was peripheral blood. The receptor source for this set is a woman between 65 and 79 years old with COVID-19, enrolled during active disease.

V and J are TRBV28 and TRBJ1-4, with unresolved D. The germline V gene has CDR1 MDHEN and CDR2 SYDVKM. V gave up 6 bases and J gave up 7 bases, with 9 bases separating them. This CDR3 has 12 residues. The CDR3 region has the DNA TGTGCCAGCAGCCCCTTAGTTGAAAAACTGTTTTTT. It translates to CASSPLVEKLFF. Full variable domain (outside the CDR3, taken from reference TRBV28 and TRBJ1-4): DVKVTQSSRYLVKRTGEKVFLECVQDMDHENMFWYRQDPGLGLRLIYFSYDVKMKEKGDIPEGYSVSREKKERFSLILESASTNQTSMYLCASSPLVEKLFFGSGTQLSVL.

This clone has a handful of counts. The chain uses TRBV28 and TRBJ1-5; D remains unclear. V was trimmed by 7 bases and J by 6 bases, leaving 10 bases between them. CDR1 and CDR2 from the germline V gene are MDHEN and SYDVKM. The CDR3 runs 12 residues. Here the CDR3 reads CASTLQSQPQHF. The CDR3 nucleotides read TGTGCCAGCACCTTACAAAGTCAGCCCCAGCATTTT.